The TCR beta chain under discussion was sequenced for a study of regulatory T cells in long-lasting Graves disease. Sample time point: newly diagnosed GD, antithyroid drugs for less than 3 months. Isolated PBMC RNA provided the starting material for the TCR library. Peripheral blood, roughly 10 milliliters of it, was drawn into EDTA tubes. Germline CDR1 is LNHDA and CDR2 is SQIVND (reference sequence). This CDR3 is 13 amino acids long. With 5 bases removed from V and 2 bases from J, the gap between germline ends came to 9 bases. TCR beta libraries were built with iRepertoire HTBI primers and Arm-PCR of CDR3 regions. TCRdb re-analysed the multiplex PCR reads in MiXCR, keeping a single row per CDR3 protein. The profile covers a few hundred thousand distinct CDR3 sequences, with 12% appearing a single time and about 20% taken by the ten largest. The same sample was also studied in work on T cells in Graves' hyperthyroidism and ophthalmopathy. This second study says: Most thyroid clonotypes expanded above 0.001 were also detected in blood.

Sequencing was performed on peripheral blood mononuclear cells (PBMCs), taken at new diagnosis, from a patient treated with antithyroid drugs. This sequence was found in a woman aged 18-30 years with Graves disease. The chain employs TRBV19 and TRBJ2-5; the D gene is possibly TRBD1 (5 bases). The CDR3 loop reads CASSSRQQETQYF. CDR3 coding DNA: TGTGCCAGTAGTTCTCGACAGCAAGAGACCCAGTACTTC.